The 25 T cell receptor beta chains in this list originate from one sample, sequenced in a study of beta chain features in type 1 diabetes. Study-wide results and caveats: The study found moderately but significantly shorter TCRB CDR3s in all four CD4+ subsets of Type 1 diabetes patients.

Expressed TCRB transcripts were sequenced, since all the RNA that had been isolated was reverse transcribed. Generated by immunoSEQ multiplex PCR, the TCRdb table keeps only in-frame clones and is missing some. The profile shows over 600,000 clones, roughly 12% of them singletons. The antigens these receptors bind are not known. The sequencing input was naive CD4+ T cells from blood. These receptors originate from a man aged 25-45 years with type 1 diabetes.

DNA for the CDR3: TGTGCCAGCAGCGCTTACAGGCGCAACTATGGCTACACCTTC. Translating it yields CASSAYRRNYGYTF. The chain is built from TRBV9 and TRBJ1-2, with a tentative D call TRBD1 (5 bases). Trimming removed 3 bases at V and 2 bases at J, with 11 bases between. Germline-derived CDR1 and CDR2 are SGDLS and YYNGEE. The CDR3 sequence is 14 residues long.

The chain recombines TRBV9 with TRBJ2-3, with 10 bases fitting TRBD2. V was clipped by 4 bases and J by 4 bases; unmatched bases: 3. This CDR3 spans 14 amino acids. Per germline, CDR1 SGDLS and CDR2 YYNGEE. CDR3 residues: CASSSAGGPDTQYF. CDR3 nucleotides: TGTGCCAGCAGCTCAGCGGGGGGGCCAGATACGCAGTATTTT.

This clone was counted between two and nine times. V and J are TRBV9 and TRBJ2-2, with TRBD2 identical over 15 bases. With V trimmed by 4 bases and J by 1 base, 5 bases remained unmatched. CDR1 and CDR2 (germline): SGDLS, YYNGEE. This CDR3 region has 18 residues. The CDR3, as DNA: TGTGCCAGCAGCCCCGGGACTAGCGGGGGGCTGAACACCGGGGAGCTGTTTTTT. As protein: CASSPGTSGGLNTGELFF.

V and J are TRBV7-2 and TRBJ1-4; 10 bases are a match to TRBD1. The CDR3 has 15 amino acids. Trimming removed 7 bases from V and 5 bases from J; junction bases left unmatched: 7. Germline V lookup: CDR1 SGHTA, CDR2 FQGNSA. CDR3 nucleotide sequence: TGTGCCAGCACGTTGGGGACAGGGGCAAATGAAAAACTGTTTTTT. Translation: CASTLGTGANEKLFF. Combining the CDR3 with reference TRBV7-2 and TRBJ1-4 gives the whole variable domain GAGVSQSPSNKVTEKGKDVELRCDPISGHTALYWYRQSLGQGLEFLIYFQGNSAPDKSGLPSDRFSAERTGGSVSTLTIQRTQQEDSAVYLCASTLGTGANEKLFFGSGTQLSVL.

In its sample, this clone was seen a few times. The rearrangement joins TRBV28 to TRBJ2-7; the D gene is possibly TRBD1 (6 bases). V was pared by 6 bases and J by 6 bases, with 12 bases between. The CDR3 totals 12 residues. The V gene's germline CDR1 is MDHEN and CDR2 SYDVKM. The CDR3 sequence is CASRPTGFEQYF. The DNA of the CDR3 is TGTGCCAGCAGGCCCACAGGGTTCGAGCAGTACTTC. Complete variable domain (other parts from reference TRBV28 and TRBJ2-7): DVKVTQSSRYLVKRTGEKVFLECVQDMDHENMFWYRQDPGLGLRLIYFSYDVKMKEKGDIPEGYSVSREKKERFSLILESASTNQTSMYLCASRPTGFEQYFGPGTRLTVT.

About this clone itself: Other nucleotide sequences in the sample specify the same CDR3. The CDR3 loop reads CASSLGGNTIYF. The CDR3 region has the DNA TGTGCCAGCAGCTTAGGTGGAAACACCATATATTTT. This chain connects TRBV7-9 to TRBJ1-3; no clear D. Trimming removed 1 base from V and 3 bases from J, with 1 base in between. Germline CDR1 and CDR2: SEHNR and FQNEAQ (reference sequence). The CDR3 loop spans 12 amino acids.

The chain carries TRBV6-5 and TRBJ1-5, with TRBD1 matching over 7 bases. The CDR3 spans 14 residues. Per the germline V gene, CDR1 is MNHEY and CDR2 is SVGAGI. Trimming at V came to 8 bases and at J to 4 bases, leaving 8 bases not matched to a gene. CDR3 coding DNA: TGTGCCAGCGGGGACCGGGACAGAAATCAGCCCCAGCATTTT. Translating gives CASGDRDRNQPQHF.

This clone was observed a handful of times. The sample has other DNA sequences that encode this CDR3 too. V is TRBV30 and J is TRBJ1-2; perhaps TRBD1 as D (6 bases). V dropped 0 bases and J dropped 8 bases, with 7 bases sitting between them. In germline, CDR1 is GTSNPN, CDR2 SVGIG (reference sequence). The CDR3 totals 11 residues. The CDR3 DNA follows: TGTGCCTGGAGTGTACAGGGAGGCTACACCTTC. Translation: CAWSVQGGYTF. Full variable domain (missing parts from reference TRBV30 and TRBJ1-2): SQTIHQWPATLVQPVGSPLSLECTVEGTSNPNLYWYRQAAGRGLQLLFYSVGIGQISSEVPQNLSASRPQDRQFILSSKKLLLSDSGFYLCAWSVQGGYTFGSGTRLTVV.

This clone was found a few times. CDR3 region: CASSFADRADSNQPQHF. CDR3 DNA: TGTGCCAGCAGCTTCGCGGACAGGGCCGATAGCAATCAGCCCCAGCATTTT. J is TRBJ1-5 and V is TRBV7-8; the match to TRBD1 covers 8 bases. The length of the CDR3 is 17 residues. Germline CDR1 SGHVS, CDR2 FQNEAQ. The V segment lost 3 bases and the J segment 0 bases; nucleotides outside the gene matches: 7.

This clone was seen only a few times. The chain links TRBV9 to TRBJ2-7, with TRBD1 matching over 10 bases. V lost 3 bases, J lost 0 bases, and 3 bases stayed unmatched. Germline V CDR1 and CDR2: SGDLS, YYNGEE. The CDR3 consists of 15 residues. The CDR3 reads CASSGGTGDSYEQYF. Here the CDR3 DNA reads TGTGCCAGCAGCGGCGGGACAGGGGACTCCTACGAGCAGTACTTC.

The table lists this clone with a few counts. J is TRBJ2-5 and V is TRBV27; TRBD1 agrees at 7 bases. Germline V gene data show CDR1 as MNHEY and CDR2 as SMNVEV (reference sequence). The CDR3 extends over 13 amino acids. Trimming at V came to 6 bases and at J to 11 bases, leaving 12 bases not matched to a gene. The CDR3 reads CASRLRDSLSQYF. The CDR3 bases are TGTGCCAGCAGGCTCCGGGACAGTCTCTCGCAGTACTTC.

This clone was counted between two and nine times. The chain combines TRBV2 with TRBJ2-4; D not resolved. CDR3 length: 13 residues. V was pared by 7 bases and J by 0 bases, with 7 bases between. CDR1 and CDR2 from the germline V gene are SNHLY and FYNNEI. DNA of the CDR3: TGTGCCAGCATGTCCGCAGCCAAAAACATTCAGTACTTC. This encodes CASMSAAKNIQYF.

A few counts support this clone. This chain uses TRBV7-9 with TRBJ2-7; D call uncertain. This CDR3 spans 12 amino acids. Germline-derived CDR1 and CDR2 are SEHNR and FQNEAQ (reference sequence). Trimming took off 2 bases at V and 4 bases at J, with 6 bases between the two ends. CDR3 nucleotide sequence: TGTGCCAGCAGCTTAAGTCAATACGAGCAGTACTTC. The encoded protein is CASSLSQYEQYF.

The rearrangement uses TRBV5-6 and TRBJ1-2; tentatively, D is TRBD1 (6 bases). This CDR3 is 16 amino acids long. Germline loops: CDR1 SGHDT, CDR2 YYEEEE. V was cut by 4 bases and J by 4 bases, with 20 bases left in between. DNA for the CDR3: TGTGCCAGCAGCGGGAGACAGGCCTTCCTACTCTATGGCTACACCTTC. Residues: CASSGRQAFLLYGYTF.

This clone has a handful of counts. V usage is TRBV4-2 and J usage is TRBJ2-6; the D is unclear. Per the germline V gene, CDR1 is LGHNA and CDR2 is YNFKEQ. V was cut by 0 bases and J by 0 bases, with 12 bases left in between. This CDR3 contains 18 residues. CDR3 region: CASSQDDTSVSGANVLTF. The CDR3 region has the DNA TGTGCCAGCAGCCAAGATGACACGAGCGTCTCTGGGGCCAACGTCCTGACTTTC.

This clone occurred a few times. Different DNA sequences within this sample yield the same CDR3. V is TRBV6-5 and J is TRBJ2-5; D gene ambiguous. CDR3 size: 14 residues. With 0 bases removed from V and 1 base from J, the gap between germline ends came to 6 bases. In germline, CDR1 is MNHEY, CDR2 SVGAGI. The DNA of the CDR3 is TGTGCCAGCAGTTACTCGGGCCTCCAAGAGACCCAGTACTTC. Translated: CASSYSGLQETQYF.

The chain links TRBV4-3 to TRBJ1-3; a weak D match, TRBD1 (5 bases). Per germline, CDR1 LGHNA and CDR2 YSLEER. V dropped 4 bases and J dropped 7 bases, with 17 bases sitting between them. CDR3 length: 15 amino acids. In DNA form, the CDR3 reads TGCGCCAGCAGCCCCCTGGACAACCCGTGGAACACCATATATTTT. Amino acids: CASSPLDNPWNTIYF.

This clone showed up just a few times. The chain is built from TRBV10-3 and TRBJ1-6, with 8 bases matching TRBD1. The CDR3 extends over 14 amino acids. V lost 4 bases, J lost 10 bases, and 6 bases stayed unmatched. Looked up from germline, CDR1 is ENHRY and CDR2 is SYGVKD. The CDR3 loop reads CAISVGRGQSPLHF. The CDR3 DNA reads TGTGCCATCAGTGTGGGCAGGGGGCAATCACCCCTCCACTTT.

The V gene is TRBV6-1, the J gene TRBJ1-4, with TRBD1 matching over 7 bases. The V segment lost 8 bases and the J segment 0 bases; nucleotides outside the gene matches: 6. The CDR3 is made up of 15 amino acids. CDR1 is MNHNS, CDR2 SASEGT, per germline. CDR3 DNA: TGTGCCAGCCACCATGGGACAGCAACTAATGAAAAACTGTTTTTT. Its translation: CASHHGTATNEKLFF.

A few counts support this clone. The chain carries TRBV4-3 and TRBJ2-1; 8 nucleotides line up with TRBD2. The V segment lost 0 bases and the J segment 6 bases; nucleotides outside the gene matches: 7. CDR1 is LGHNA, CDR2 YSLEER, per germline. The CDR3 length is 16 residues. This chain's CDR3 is CASSQDSAGGVNEQFF. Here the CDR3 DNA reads TGCGCCAGCAGCCAAGATAGCGCGGGGGGAGTCAATGAGCAGTTCTTC.

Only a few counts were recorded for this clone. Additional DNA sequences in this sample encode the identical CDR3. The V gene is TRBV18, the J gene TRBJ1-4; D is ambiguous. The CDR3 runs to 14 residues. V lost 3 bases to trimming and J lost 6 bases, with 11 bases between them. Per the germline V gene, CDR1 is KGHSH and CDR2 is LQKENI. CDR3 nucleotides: TGTGCCAGCTCACCGAGAGGAAGCGATGAAAAACTGTTTTTT. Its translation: CASSPRGSDEKLFF.

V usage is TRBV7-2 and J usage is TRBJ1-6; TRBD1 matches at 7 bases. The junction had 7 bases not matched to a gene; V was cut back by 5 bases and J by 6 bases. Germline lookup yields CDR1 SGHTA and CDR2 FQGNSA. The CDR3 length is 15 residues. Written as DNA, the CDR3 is TGTGCCAGCAGCGTACAGGGGTCGGGTAATTCACCCCTCCACTTT. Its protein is CASSVQGSGNSPLHF.

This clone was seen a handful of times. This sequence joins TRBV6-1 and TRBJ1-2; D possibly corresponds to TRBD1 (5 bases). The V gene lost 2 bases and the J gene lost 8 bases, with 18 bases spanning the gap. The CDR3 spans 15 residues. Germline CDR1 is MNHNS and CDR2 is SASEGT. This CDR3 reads CASSEWGVIKRGYTF. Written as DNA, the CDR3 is TGTGCCAGCAGTGAATGGGGGGTAATCAAGAGGGGCTACACCTTC.

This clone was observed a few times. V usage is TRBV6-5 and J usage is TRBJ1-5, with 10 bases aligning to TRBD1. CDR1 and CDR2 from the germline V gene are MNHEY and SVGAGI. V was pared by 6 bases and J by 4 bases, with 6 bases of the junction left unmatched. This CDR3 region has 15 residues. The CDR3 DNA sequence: TGTGCCAGCAGCCCCGGGACAGGGGATAATCAGCCCCAGCATTTT. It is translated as CASSPGTGDNQPQHF.

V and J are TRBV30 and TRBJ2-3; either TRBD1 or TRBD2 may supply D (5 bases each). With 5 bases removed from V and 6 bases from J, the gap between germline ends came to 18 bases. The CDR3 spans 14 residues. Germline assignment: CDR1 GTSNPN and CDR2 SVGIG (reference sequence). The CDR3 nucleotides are TGTGCCTGGGGGGCCGGGACCCTGACGGATACGCAGTATTTT. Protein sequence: CAWGAGTLTDTQYF.